The 24 T cell receptor beta chains below all came from one sample that was sequenced in a study of cytomegalovirus exposure and HLA in healthy donors. PCR amplification relied on 60 Vbeta primers (plus 13 Jbeta primers). Measured with immunoSEQ multiplex PCR; TCRdb has only the in-frame clones, and not every one. This table holds approximately 200,000 clones, nearly 80% found once. Material: PBMCs. The receptors come from a woman in her thirties in good health and CMV-seropositive.

This sequence joins TRBV9 and TRBJ1-4; TRBD1 aligns across 9 bases. The germline CDR1 and CDR2 sequences are SGDLS and YYNGEE. This CDR3 spans 21 amino acids. J gave up 4 bases and V 4 bases, and 23 bases lay outside the gene matches. The CDR3 DNA sequence: TGTGCCAGCAGCAAGCGTGGGACAGGGCCGACTGCTGCGGGTTTTAATGAAAAACTGTTTTTT. Translation gives CASSKRGTGPTAAGFNEKLFF.

This clone was seen more than once but under ten times. The chain joins TRBV25-1 to TRBJ2-2; TRBD1 agrees at 9 bases. The CDR3 sequence is 15 residues long. Germline loops: CDR1 MGHDK, CDR2 SYGVNS. Trimming removed 7 bases from V and 7 bases from J; junction bases left unmatched: 10. The chain's CDR3 is CASTPGTGYIGELFF. The CDR3 DNA reads as TGTGCCAGCACCCCCGGGACAGGGTACATCGGGGAGCTGTTTTTT.

The chain couples TRBV5-6 to TRBJ2-7, with D possibly TRBD1 on 5 matching bases. V lost 9 bases and J lost 6, with 22 bases in between. The CDR3 extends over 14 amino acids. Germline V gives CDR1 SGHDT, CDR2 YYEEEE. The CDR3 loop is CATLLWAHQGEQYF. The CDR3 DNA follows: TGTGCCACCCTCCTTTGGGCCCATCAGGGCGAGCAGTACTTC.

This sequence joins TRBV28 and TRBJ1-1; D not certain. The CDR3 consists of 12 residues. Germline CDR1 and CDR2: MDHEN and SYDVKM. The germline V and J ends were trimmed by 4 bases and 9 bases, with 12 bases remaining between them. The CDR3 DNA reads as TGTGCCAGCAGTTACATTCGGAGAAAAGCTTTCTTT. This codes for CASSYIRRKAFF.

The genes are TRBV14 and TRBJ1-2, with 7 bases matching TRBD1. The germline gives CDR1 SGHDN, CDR2 FVKESK. This CDR3 has 13 amino acids. The junction had 3 bases not matched to a gene; V was cut back by 4 bases and J by 4 bases. The CDR3 DNA is TGTGCCAGCAGCCCAGGGGGGATCTATGGCTACACCTTC. It codes for CASSPGGIYGYTF.

The chain joins TRBV9 to TRBJ2-1, with D perhaps matching TRBD2 (5 bases). CDR1 is SGDLS and CDR2 is YYNGEE in the germline V gene. V lost 2 bases to trimming and J lost 8 bases, with 11 bases between them. CDR3 length: 13 residues. In nucleotides, the CDR3 is TGTGCCAGCAGCGTTCTAGTTAGCGATGAGCAGTTCTTC. Protein sequence: CASSVLVSDEQFF. Full variable domain (outside the CDR3, taken from reference TRBV9 and TRBJ2-1): DSGVTQTPKHLITATGQRVTLRCSPRSGDLSVYWYQQSLDQGLQFLIQYYNGEERAKGNILERFSAQQFPDLHSELNLSSLELGDSALYFCASSVLVSDEQFFGPGTRLTVL.

This clone was recorded once. For the CDR3, the DNA is TGCGCCAGCAGCTTGTTGAGGGTTGGTACAGGGCAGAACACTGAAGCTTTCTTT. It specifies CASSLLRVGTGQNTEAFF. This chain links TRBV5-1 with TRBJ1-1; D might be TRBD1 (6 bases). The CDR3 extends over 18 amino acids. Germline lookup yields CDR1 SGHRS and CDR2 YFSETQ. Trimming removed 1 base at V and 1 base at J, with 20 bases between.

This clone was seen only a few times. This chain connects TRBV7-2 to TRBJ2-7, with TRBD1 matching 7 bases. CDR1 is SGHTA, CDR2 FQGNSA, per germline. CDR3 length: 15 residues. Trimming removed 4 bases from V and 7 bases from J; junction bases left unmatched: 13. The chain's CDR3 is CASSSFWDSNLEQYF. CDR3 nucleotides: TGTGCCAGCAGCTCCTTTTGGGACAGTAATTTAGAGCAGTACTTC.

V and J are TRBV6-7 and TRBJ2-3; 9 positions agree with TRBD1. TRBV6-7 is an open reading frame, and its role is uncertain. V lost 1 base to trimming and J lost 1 base; unmatched junction nucleotides: 12. The CDR3 totals 19 residues. The DNA for the CDR3 is TGTGCCAGCAGTTACTTCATCCGGACAGGGGTAAAAGGCACAGATACGCAGTATTTT. This codes for CASSYFIRTGVKGTDTQYF.

Concerning this clone: Other DNA sequences within the sample encode an identical CDR3. The genes are TRBV7-9 and TRBJ1-1; D possibly corresponds to TRBD1 (5 bases). Germline values: CDR1 SEHNR, CDR2 FQNEAQ (reference sequence). V lost 3 bases, J lost 8 bases, and 10 bases lay in between. The CDR3 runs 12 residues. The CDR3 reads CASSLGGGEAFF. DNA for the CDR3: TGTGCCAGCAGCTTGGGGGGTGGGGAAGCTTTCTTT.

The chain joins TRBV4-1 to TRBJ2-7; D ambiguous. CDR1 is MGHRA and CDR2 is YSYEKL in the germline V gene. The CDR3 runs 13 residues. The ends were cut back, 1 base at V and 3 bases at J, with 7 bases in the middle. Written as DNA, the CDR3 is TGCGCCAGCAGCCAAGTGAGCTACTACGAGCAGTACTTC. This translates into CASSQVSYYEQYF.

This clone was detected only a few times. CDR3 sequence (DNA): TGTGCCAGCAGCTTTCCCTCGTACAATGAGCAGTTCTTC. Translated: CASSFPSYNEQFF. V gene TRBV11-2 combines with J gene TRBJ2-1; D gene ambiguous. The germline gives CDR1 SGHAT, CDR2 FQNNGV. V was cut by 3 bases and J by 4 bases, with 7 bases left in between. This CDR3 is built from 13 residues.

The chain employs TRBV7-6 and TRBJ2-7, with TRBD1 matching 10 bases. The V and J ends lost 2 bases and 4 bases, in that order; junction bases with no gene match: 11. The germline CDR1 and CDR2 sequences are SGHVS and FNYEAQ. The length of the CDR3 is 17 residues. CDR3 residues: CASSLLIWGQGSYEQYF. The CDR3 nucleotides are TGTGCCAGCAGCTTACTCATTTGGGGACAGGGGTCGTACGAGCAGTACTTC. Full variable domain (remainder filled in from reference TRBV7-6 and TRBJ2-7): GAGVSQSPRYKVTKRGQDVALRCDPISGHVSLYWYRQALGQGPEFLTYFNYEAQQDKSGLPNDRFSAERPEGSISTLTIQRTEQRDSAMYRCASSLLIWGQGSYEQYFGPGTRLTVT.

The rearrangement joins TRBV10-2 to TRBJ1-4; D might be TRBD1 (5 bases). V was pared by 3 bases and J by 14 bases, with 13 bases between. CDR1 and CDR2 (germline): WSHSY, SAAADI. The CDR3 extends over 12 amino acids. The CDR3 DNA follows: TGCGCCAGCAGTGACAGAAGGGGCTATCTGTTTTTT. This translates into CASSDRRGYLFF.

DNA of the CDR3: TGTGCCAGCAGACCCGGGACAGTAAGCTCCTACGAGCAGTACTTC. It encodes CASRPGTVSSYEQYF. The chain recombines TRBV27 with TRBJ2-7; TRBD1 aligns across 7 bases. The CDR3 has 15 residues. Losses at the gene ends were 6 bases for V and 0 bases for J; bases not matched to a gene: 8. CDR1 and CDR2 from the germline V gene are MNHEY and SMNVEV (reference sequence).

The CDR3, as DNA: TGTGCCAGCACCCAGGGAAGGGGTTTATATGGCTACACCTTC. Translation gives CASTQGRGLYGYTF. This chain links TRBV2 with TRBJ1-2, with D possibly TRBD1 on 5 matching bases. Germline lookup yields CDR1 SNHLY and CDR2 FYNNEI. CDR3 size: 14 residues. V lost 7 bases, J lost 5 bases, and 17 bases lay in between.

J is TRBJ2-1 and V is TRBV7-3; D not resolved. The germline gives CDR1 SGHTA, CDR2 FQGTGA. V shed 5 bases and J shed 9 bases, with 20 bases lying between them. This CDR3 is 15 amino acids long. The CDR3 bases are TGTGCCAGCAGCCCCCGAGGCGTGGCGGCCTCTGAGCAGTTCTTC. This codes for CASSPRGVAASEQFF. The whole variable domain, remainder taken from reference TRBV7-3 and TRBJ2-1, is GAGVSQTPSNKVTEKGKYVELRCDPISGHTALYWYRQSLGQGPEFLIYFQGTGAADDSGLPNDRFFAVRPEGSVSTLKIQRTERGDSAVYLCASSPRGVAASEQFFGPGTRLTVL.

J is TRBJ1-2 and V is TRBV29-1; TRBD1 matches at 7 bases. J was trimmed by 2 bases and V by 1 base; bases with no gene match: 1. CDR3 size: 13 residues. Germline V gives CDR1 SQVTM, CDR2 ANQGSEA. The CDR3 sequence: CSVEATGNYGYTF. The DNA for the CDR3 is TGCAGCGTTGAAGCGACAGGGAACTATGGCTACACCTTC.

The chain uses TRBV5-1 and TRBJ2-1; the D gene is possibly TRBD2 (6 bases). Trimming removed 0 bases from V and 10 bases from J, with 20 bases in between. The germline V gene has CDR1 SGHRS and CDR2 YFSETQ. The CDR3 loop spans 16 amino acids. CDR3 sequence reads: CASSLAGGTLVREQFF. In DNA, the CDR3 is TGCGCCAGCAGCTTGGCCGGGGGAACCTTGGTACGCGAGCAGTTCTTC.

The rearrangement links TRBV5-1 to TRBJ1-6; the D is unclear. Germline loops: CDR1 SGHRS, CDR2 YFSETQ. The CDR3 has 14 amino acids. V gave up 8 bases and J gave up 1 base, with 10 bases separating them. The CDR3 nucleotides read TGCGCCAGTACAGAAACATCCTATAATTCACCCCTCCACTTT. The encoded protein is CASTETSYNSPLHF.

The gene calls are TRBV5-6 and TRBJ2-7; possibly TRBD2 for D (6 bases). The length of the CDR3 is 15 residues. Germline V CDR1 and CDR2: SGHDT, YYEEEE. V lost 2 bases, J lost 4 bases, and 16 bases lay in between. The CDR3 DNA sequence: TGTGCCAGCAGCTTCGCGACCGGGGGAAGGTACGAGCAGTACTTC. It translates to CASSFATGGRYEQYF.

This clone was detected only a few times. The rearrangement uses TRBV5-6 and TRBJ2-5, with D tentatively TRBD2 (5 bases). Trimming pared 2 bases from V and 2 bases from J, leaving 19 bases between. CDR1 SGHDT and CDR2 YYEEEE come from the germline V gene. The CDR3 is made up of 17 amino acids. The CDR3 coding sequence is TGTGCCAGCAGCTTCGATATCCCGGGAACCTTTCAAGAGACCCAGTACTTC. Translated, it gives CASSFDIPGTFQETQYF. Based on the CDR3 plus reference TRBV5-6 and TRBJ2-5, the full variable domain is DAGVTQSPTHLIKTRGQQVTLRCSPKSGHDTVSWYQQALGQGPQFIFQYYEEEERQRGNFPDRFSGHQFPNYSSELNVNALLLGDSALYLCASSFDIPGTFQETQYFGPGTRLLVL.

The chain links TRBV5-6 to TRBJ2-5, with 9 bases lining up with TRBD2. This CDR3 has 15 amino acids. J was trimmed by 4 bases and V by 6 bases; bases with no gene match: 10. CDR1 is SGHDT, CDR2 YYEEEE, per germline. CDR3 coding DNA: TGTGCCAGCACCGTAGCGGGAGTTAGGGGAGAGACCCAGTACTTC. It translates to CASTVAGVRGETQYF.

The chain uses TRBV15 and TRBJ1-5, with D tentatively TRBD1 (5 bases). CDR3 length: 15 residues. Deletions cut 0 bases from V and 5 bases from J, with 11 bases between. Germline V gives CDR1 LNHNV, CDR2 YYDKDF (reference sequence). CDR3 DNA sequence: TGTGCCACCAGCAGAGATCTTGGGGGGTATCAGCCCCAGCATTTT. Its translation is CATSRDLGGYQPQHF. Complete variable domain (other parts from reference TRBV15 and TRBJ1-5): DAMVIQNPRYQVTQFGKPVTLSCSQTLNHNVMYWYQQKSSQAPKLLFHYYDKDFNNEADTPDNFQSRRPNTSFCFLDIRSPGLGDTAMYLCATSRDLGGYQPQHFGDGTRLSIL.